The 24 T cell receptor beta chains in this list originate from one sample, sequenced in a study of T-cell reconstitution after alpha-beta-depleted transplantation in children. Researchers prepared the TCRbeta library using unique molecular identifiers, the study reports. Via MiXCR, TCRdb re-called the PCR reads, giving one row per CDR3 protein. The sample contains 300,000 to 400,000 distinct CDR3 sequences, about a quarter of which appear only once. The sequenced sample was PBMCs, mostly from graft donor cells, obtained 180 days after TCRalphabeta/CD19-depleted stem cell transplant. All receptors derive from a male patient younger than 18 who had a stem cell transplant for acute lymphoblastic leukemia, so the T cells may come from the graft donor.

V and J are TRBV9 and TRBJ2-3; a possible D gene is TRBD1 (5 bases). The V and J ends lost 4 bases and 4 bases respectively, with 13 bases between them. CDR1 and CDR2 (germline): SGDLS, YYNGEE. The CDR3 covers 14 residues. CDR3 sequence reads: CASSPARAPDTQYF. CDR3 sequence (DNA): TGTGCCAGCAGCCCTGCCAGGGCGCCAGATACGCAGTATTTT.

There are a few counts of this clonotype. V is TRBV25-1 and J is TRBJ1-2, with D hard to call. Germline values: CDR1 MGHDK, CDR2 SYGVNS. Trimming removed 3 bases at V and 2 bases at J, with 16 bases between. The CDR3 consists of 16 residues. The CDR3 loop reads CASSEVGSLANYGYTF. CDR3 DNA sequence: TGTGCCAGCAGTGAGGTGGGCAGCCTCGCCAACTATGGCTACACCTTC.

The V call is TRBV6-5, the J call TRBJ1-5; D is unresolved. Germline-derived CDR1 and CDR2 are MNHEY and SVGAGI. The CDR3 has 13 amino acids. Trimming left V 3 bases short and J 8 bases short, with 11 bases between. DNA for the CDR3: TGTGCCAGCAGTTATTCTCCGCTTGAGCCCCAGCATTTT. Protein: CASSYSPLEPQHF.

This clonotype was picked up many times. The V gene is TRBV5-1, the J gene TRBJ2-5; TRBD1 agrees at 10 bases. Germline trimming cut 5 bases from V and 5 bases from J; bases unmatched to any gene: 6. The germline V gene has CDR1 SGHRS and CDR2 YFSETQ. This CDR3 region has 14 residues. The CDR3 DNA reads TGCGCCAGCAGACTCGACAGGGGGCCGGAGACCCAGTACTTC. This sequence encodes CASRLDRGPETQYF.

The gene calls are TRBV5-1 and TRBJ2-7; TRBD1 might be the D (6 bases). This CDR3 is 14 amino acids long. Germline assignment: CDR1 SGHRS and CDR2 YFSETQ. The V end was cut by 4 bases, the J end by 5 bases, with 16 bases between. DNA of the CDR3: TGCGCCAGCAGCCGGACAGTTACTCCCAACGAGCAGTACTTC. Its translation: CASSRTVTPNEQYF.

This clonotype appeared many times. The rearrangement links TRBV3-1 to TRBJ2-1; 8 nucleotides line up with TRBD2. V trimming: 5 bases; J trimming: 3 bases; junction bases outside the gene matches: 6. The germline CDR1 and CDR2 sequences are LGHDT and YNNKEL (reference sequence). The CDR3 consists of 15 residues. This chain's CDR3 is CASSSPGTSYNEQFF. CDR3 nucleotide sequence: TGTGCCAGCAGCTCTCCCGGGACTAGCTACAATGAGCAGTTCTTC.

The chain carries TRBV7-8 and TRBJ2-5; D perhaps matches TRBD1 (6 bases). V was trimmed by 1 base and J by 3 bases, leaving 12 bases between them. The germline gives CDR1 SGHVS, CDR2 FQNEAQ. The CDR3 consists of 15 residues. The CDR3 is CASSLVLWTEETQYF. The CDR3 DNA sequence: TGTGCCAGCAGCTTAGTCCTTTGGACAGAAGAGACCCAGTACTTC. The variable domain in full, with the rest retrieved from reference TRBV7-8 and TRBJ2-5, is GAGVSQSPRYKVAKRGQDVALRCDPISGHVSLFWYQQALGQGPEFLTYFQNEAQLDKSGLPSDRFFAERPEGSVSTLKIQRTQQEDSAVYLCASSLVLWTEETQYFGPGTRLLVL.

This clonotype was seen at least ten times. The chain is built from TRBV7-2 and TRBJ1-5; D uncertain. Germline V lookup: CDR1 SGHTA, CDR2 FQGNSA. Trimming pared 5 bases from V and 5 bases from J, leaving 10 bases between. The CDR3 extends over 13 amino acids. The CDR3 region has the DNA TGTGCCAGCAGCCGCTTAGTGGATCAGCCCCAGCATTTT. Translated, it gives CASSRLVDQPQHF.

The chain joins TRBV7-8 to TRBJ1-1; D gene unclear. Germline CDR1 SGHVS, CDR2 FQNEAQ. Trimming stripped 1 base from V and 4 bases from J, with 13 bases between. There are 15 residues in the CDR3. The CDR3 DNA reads TGTGCCAGCAGCTTAGTGCTGGGAGCGGCCACTGAAGCTTTCTTT. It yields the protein CASSLVLGAATEAFF.

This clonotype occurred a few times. The CDR3 bases are TGTGCCAGCAGTGCGGGCCTCCCCAATGGCTACACCTTC. It codes for CASSAGLPNGYTF. The chain is built from TRBV6-1 and TRBJ1-2; D not certain. CDR3 size: 13 residues. In germline, CDR1 is MNHNS, CDR2 SASEGT. Trimming removed 4 bases from V and 6 bases from J, with 12 bases in between.

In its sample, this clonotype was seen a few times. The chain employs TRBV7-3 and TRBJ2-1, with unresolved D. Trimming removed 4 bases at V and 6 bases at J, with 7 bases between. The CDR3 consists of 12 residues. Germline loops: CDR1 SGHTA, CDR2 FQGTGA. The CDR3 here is CASSYSGNEQFF. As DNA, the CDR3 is TGTGCCAGCAGCTACTCGGGCAATGAGCAGTTCTTC.

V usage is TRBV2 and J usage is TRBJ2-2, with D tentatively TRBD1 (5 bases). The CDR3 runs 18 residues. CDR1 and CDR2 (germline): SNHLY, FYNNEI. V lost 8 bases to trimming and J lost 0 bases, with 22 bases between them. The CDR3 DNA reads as TGTGCCAGCTGCCACCGGTGGGGCGGAAAACCGAACACCGGGGAGCTGTTTTTT. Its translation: CASCHRWGGKPNTGELFF.

This CDR3 is CSARGYRDNRPQHF. CDR3 DNA sequence: TGCAGTGCTAGAGGTTACCGGGACAACCGGCCCCAGCATTTT. This chain joins TRBV20-1 and TRBJ1-5; D possibly corresponds to TRBD1 (6 bases). The V and J ends lost 1 base and 9 bases respectively, with 16 bases between them. This CDR3 has 14 residues. Looked up from germline, CDR1 is DFQATT and CDR2 is SNEGSKA (reference sequence).

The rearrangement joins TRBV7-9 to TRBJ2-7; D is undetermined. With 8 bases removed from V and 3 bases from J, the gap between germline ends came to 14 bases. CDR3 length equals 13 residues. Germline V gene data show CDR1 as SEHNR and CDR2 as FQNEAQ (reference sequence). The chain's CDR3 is CASSPALVYEQYF. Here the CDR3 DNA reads TGTGCCAGCTCCCCCGCCCTGGTCTACGAGCAGTACTTC.

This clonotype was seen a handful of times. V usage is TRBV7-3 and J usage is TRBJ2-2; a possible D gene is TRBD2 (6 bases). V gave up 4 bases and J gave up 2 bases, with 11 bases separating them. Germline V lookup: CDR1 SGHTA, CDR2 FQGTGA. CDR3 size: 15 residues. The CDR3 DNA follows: TGTGCCAGCAGCTCGTCGGGAGTAAACACCGGGGAGCTGTTTTTT. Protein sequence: CASSSSGVNTGELFF.

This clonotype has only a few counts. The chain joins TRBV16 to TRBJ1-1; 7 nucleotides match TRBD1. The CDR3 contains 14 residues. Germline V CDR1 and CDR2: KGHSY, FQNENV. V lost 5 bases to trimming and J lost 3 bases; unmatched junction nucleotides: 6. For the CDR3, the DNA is TGTGCCAGCAGCACACACAGGGGTTACACTGAAGCTTTCTTT. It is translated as CASSTHRGYTEAFF.

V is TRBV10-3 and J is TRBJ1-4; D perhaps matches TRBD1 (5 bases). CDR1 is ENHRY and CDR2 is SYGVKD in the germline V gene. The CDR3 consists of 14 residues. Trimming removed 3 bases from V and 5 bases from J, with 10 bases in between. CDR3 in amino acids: CAISDRTSNEKLFF. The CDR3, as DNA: TGTGCCATCAGTGACCGGACATCGAATGAAAAACTGTTTTTT.

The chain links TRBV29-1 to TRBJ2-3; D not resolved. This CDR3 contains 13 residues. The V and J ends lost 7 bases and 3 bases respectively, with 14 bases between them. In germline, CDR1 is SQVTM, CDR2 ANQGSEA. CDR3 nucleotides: TGCAGCGGAGCAGATCCCGTTACAGATACGCAGTATTTT. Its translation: CSGADPVTDTQYF.

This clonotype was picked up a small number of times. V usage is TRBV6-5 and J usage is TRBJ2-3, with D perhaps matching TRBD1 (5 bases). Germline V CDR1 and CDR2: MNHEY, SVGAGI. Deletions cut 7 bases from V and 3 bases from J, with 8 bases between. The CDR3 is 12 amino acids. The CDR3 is CASKGWTDTQYF. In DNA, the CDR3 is TGTGCCAGCAAGGGGTGGACAGATACGCAGTATTTT.

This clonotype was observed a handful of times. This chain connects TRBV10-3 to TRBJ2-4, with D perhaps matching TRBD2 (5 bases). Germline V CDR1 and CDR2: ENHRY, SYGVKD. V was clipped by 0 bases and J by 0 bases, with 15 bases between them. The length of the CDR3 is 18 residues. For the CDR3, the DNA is TGTGCCATCAGTGAGTCACGCGGGCTTTTTCTAGCCAAAAACATTCAGTACTTC. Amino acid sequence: CAISESRGLFLAKNIQYF.

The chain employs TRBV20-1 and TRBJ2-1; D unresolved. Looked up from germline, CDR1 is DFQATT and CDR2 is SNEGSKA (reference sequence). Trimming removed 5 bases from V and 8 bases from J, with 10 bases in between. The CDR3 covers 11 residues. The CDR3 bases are TGCAGTGCTGCTAGGAGCCATGAGCAGTTCTTC. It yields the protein CSAARSHEQFF.

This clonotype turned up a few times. The CDR3 nucleotides read TGCGCCAGCAGTGGGTACACCGGGGAGCTGTTTTTT. Residues: CASSGYTGELFF. The V and J genes are TRBV5-1 and TRBJ2-2; D remains unclear. Trimming removed 5 bases from V and 3 bases from J, with 5 bases in between. The CDR3 length is 12 residues. Germline V gene lookup returns CDR1 SGHRS and CDR2 YFSETQ.

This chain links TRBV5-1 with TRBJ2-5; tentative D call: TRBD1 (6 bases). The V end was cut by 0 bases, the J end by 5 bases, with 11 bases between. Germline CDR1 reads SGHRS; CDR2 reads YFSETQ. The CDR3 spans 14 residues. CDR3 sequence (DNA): TGCGCCAGCAGCTTGGCGGCAGGGGAGGAGACCCAGTACTTC. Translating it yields CASSLAAGEETQYF.

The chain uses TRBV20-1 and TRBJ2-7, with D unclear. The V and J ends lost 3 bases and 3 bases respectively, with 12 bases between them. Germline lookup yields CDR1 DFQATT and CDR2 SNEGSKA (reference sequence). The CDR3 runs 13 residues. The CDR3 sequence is CSARDWTGYEQYF. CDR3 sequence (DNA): TGCAGTGCTAGGGATTGGACGGGCTACGAGCAGTACTTC.